One and the same sample provided the 32 T cell receptor beta chains below, sequenced in a study (dated by TCRdb to the mid-2010s). Library creation used RT-PCR. The data were produced on an Illumina MiSeq. The raw public data were reprocessed by TCRdb itself: fastp quality trimming at Q25, MiXCR clonotype calling, in-frame beta chains only. All rows with the same CDR3 protein become a single entry with the most common DNA and genes. The sample includes approximately 720,000 distinct CDR3 sequences, with about 14% observed a single time. 3.6% of the sample is held by the ten biggest clonotypes. Sequencing was carried out using memory CD4+ T cells from blood. These receptors all come from a female donor in good health, serving as a healthy control.

V is TRBV30 and J is TRBJ1-4; possible D gene TRBD1, 5 bases. The CDR3 consists of 16 residues. Germline CDR1 reads GTSNPN; CDR2 reads SVGIG (reference sequence). V lost 8 bases to trimming and J lost 0 bases, with 19 bases between them. CDR3 protein: CARGAEPFPTNEKLFF. CDR3 nucleotides: TGTGCCCGAGGGGCAGAACCTTTTCCAACTAATGAAAAACTGTTTTTT. The complete variable domain, with remaining parts taken from reference TRBV30 and TRBJ1-4, reads SQTIHQWPATLVQPVGSPLSLECTVEGTSNPNLYWYRQAAGRGLQLLFYSVGIGQISSEVPQNLSASRPQDRQFILSSKKLLLSDSGFYLCARGAEPFPTNEKLFFGSGTQLSVL.

In this sample, this clonotype turned up many times. The chain recombines TRBV24-1 with TRBJ2-5; 7 bases align to TRBD1. The length of the CDR3 is 14 residues. Germline lookup yields CDR1 KGHDR and CDR2 SFDVKD. Germline trimming cut 3 bases from V and 5 bases from J; bases unmatched to any gene: 5. CDR3: CATSDPTGEETQYF. The DNA for the CDR3 is TGTGCCACCAGTGATCCCACAGGGGAGGAGACCCAGTACTTC.

This clonotype was seen a few times. J is TRBJ1-5 and V is TRBV12-3 or TRBV12-4, with a weak D call TRBD1 (6 bases). The CDR3 is 15 amino acids. Trimming took off 6 bases at V and 3 bases at J, with 15 bases between the two ends. The CDR3 loop reads CASSASGATNQPQHF. In DNA form, the CDR3 reads TGTGCCAGCAGCGCTTCAGGGGCTACCAATCAGCCCCAGCATTTT.

This clonotype was picked up a small number of times. V and J are TRBV28 and TRBJ2-6; D possibly corresponds to TRBD1 (5 bases). The V and J ends lost 9 bases and 0 bases respectively, with 15 bases between them. The CDR3 loop spans 16 amino acids. The germline V gene has CDR1 MDHEN and CDR2 SYDVKM. The CDR3 sequence is CASGRVASSGANVLTF. The CDR3 nucleotides read TGTGCCAGTGGCAGGGTGGCTAGCTCTGGGGCCAACGTCCTGACTTTC.

Details on this clonotype: A read error may be the cause here, since a much bigger clone is one base away. The V call is TRBV20-1, the J call TRBJ2-3, with 11 bases identical to TRBD2. The CDR3 loop spans 15 amino acids. Germline values: CDR1 DFQATT, CDR2 SNEGSKA (reference sequence). CDR3 nucleotide sequence: TGCAGTGCTACAGATATAGCGGGGGGGCCCAATACGCAGTGTTTT. Amino acids: CSATDIAGGPNTQCF.

The chain has TRBV9 and TRBJ2-5; 9 nucleotides agree with TRBD2. The V gene's germline CDR1 is SGDLS and CDR2 YYNGEE. J was trimmed by 4 bases and V by 3 bases; bases with no gene match: 4. The CDR3 contains 14 residues. The CDR3: CASSGGLAGETQYF. The CDR3, as DNA: TGTGCCAGCAGCGGGGGACTAGCAGGAGAGACCCAGTACTTC.

In its sample, this clonotype was seen many times. This chain uses TRBV20-1 with TRBJ2-3, with TRBD2 identical over 10 bases. V lost 6 bases and J lost 6; bases outside the gene matches: 12. Germline lookup yields CDR1 DFQATT and CDR2 SNEGSKA (reference sequence). The CDR3 is made up of 15 amino acids. In DNA form, the CDR3 reads TGCAGTGCGGGGGCGCTAGCGGGAGAAGGGGATACGCAGTATTTT. Encoded protein: CSAGALAGEGDTQYF.

The CDR3 loop reads CSAGAQEQPQHF. The CDR3, as DNA: TGCAGTGCAGGGGCGCAGGAACAGCCCCAGCATTTT. The chain employs TRBV20-1 and TRBJ1-5; D is possibly TRBD1 (5 bases). This CDR3 has 12 residues. V gave up 6 bases and J gave up 7 bases, with 13 bases separating them. Germline CDR1 and CDR2: DFQATT and SNEGSKA (reference sequence).

This chain connects TRBV20-1 to TRBJ2-1, with D tentatively TRBD2 (5 bases). The CDR3 length is 14 residues. V gave up 8 bases and J gave up 9 bases, with 23 bases separating them. Looked up from germline, CDR1 is DFQATT and CDR2 is SNEGSKA (reference sequence). This chain's CDR3 is CSLQNVGVRGEQFF. CDR3 sequence (DNA): TGCAGTCTGCAGAACGTGGGTGTACGGGGTGAGCAGTTCTTC.

This clonotype has ten or more counts. The chain carries TRBV5-1 and TRBJ1-2; 7 bases agree with TRBD1. The trim removed 0 bases at V and 2 bases at J, leaving 10 bases unmatched. Germline V CDR1 and CDR2: SGHRS, YFSETQ. CDR3 length: 17 amino acids. The CDR3 region has the DNA TGCGCCAGCAGCTTGGTGAGAGGGGGCGGCCAGAACTATGGCTACACCTTC. This translates into CASSLVRGGGQNYGYTF.

This clonotype was counted only a few times. This rearrangement joins TRBV7-3 to TRBJ2-1; TRBD1 aligns across 7 bases. The junction had 14 bases not matched to a gene; V was cut back by 5 bases and J by 7 bases. CDR1 is SGHTA, CDR2 FQGTGA, per germline. The CDR3 is 16 amino acids. Here the CDR3 DNA reads TGTGCCAGCAGCGCCAAAACAGGGGCTGGGGAGAATGAGCAGTTCTTC. Its protein is CASSAKTGAGENEQFF.

Many counts were recorded for this clonotype. The genes are TRBV6-5 and TRBJ1-6, with D tentatively TRBD1 (5 bases). In germline, CDR1 is MNHEY, CDR2 SVGAGI. V lost 7 bases to trimming and J lost 3 bases, with 10 bases between them. The CDR3 runs to 14 residues. CDR3 sequence reads: CASKDQGYNSPLHF. The CDR3 DNA is TGTGCCAGCAAGGATCAGGGCTATAATTCACCCCTCCACTTT.

This clonotype was observed a handful of times. This sequence joins TRBV7-2 and TRBJ1-2, with D tentatively TRBD1 (5 bases). This CDR3 has 14 amino acids. V lost 0 bases, J lost 7 bases, and 12 bases lay in between. CDR1 SGHTA and CDR2 FQGNSA come from the germline V gene. For the CDR3, the DNA is TGTGCCAGCAGCTTAGCGGGGCAGGGCTTTGGCTACACCTTC. Its protein is CASSLAGQGFGYTF.

This clonotype occurred a few times. The gene calls are TRBV7-6 and TRBJ1-2, with 7 positions matching TRBD1. The CDR3 totals 15 residues. V lost 0 bases and J lost 6; bases outside the gene matches: 7. Looked up from germline, CDR1 is SGHVS and CDR2 is FNYEAQ. The DNA for the CDR3 is TGTGCCAGCAGCTTAGCTGCCCAGGGGGTGGATGGCTACACCTTC. This codes for CASSLAAQGVDGYTF.

This clonotype was found many times. The chain recombines TRBV20-1 with TRBJ2-3; 8 positions match TRBD2. The CDR3 loop spans 15 amino acids. CDR1 is DFQATT and CDR2 is SNEGSKA in the germline V gene (reference sequence). Trimming at V came to 5 bases and at J to 2 bases, leaving 9 bases not matched to a gene. CDR3 protein: CSAPGTSLVTDTQYF. The CDR3 region has the DNA TGCAGTGCTCCCGGGACTAGTTTAGTCACAGATACGCAGTATTTT.

J is TRBJ2-5 and V is TRBV7-2; 11 nucleotides agree with TRBD2. CDR3 length equals 15 residues. Germline CDR1 reads SGHTA; CDR2 reads FQGNSA. V trimming: 5 bases; J trimming: 3 bases; junction bases outside the gene matches: 5. The CDR3: CASSPRLAGKETQYF. CDR3 DNA sequence: TGTGCCAGCAGCCCTCGACTAGCGGGGAAAGAGACCCAGTACTTC.

This clonotype has ten or more counts. The chain uses TRBV10-2 and TRBJ1-1; TRBD1 aligns across 8 bases. Germline V gene lookup returns CDR1 WSHSY and CDR2 SAAADI. This CDR3 is built from 13 residues. Germline trimming cut 4 bases from V and 4 bases from J; bases unmatched to any gene: 2. The CDR3 DNA follows: TGCGCCAGCAGTGGAGGACAGGGCACTGAAGCTTTCTTT. Protein product: CASSGGQGTEAFF.

This clonotype was picked up one time. The chain recombines TRBV9 with TRBJ2-1; 7 nucleotides line up with TRBD2. The CDR3 totals 18 residues. The trim removed 0 bases at V and 3 bases at J, leaving 12 bases unmatched. Germline V CDR1 and CDR2: SGDLS, YYNGEE. The CDR3 sequence is CASSVDGSASGDYNEQFF. The CDR3 DNA sequence: TGTGCCAGCAGCGTAGACGGGAGTGCCAGCGGGGACTACAATGAGCAGTTCTTC. The full variable domain, its missing parts supplied by reference TRBV9 and TRBJ2-1, is DSGVTQTPKHLITATGQRVTLRCSPRSGDLSVYWYQQSLDQGLQFLIQYYNGEERAKGNILERFSAQQFPDLHSELNLSSLELGDSALYFCASSVDGSASGDYNEQFFGPGTRLTVL.

The table lists this clonotype with a few counts. V is TRBV20-1 and J is TRBJ2-3; 7 bases fit TRBD1. V shed 3 bases and J 3 bases; nucleotides not matched to a gene: 15. The germline V gene encodes CDR1 DFQATT and CDR2 SNEGSKA (reference sequence). This CDR3 spans 17 amino acids. Here the CDR3 reads CSASKPLGDSWTDTQYF. The CDR3 DNA follows: TGCAGTGCTAGCAAACCTCTGGGGGACAGTTGGACAGATACGCAGTATTTT.

A few counts support this clonotype. The rearrangement joins TRBV7-2 to TRBJ1-1; D unclear. Germline assignment: CDR1 SGHTA and CDR2 FQGNSA. The ends were cut back, 1 base at V and 3 bases at J, with 12 bases in the middle. CDR3 size: 15 residues. CDR3 DNA sequence: TGTGCCAGCAGCTTAGTGGGCGTCGGCGACACTGAAGCTTTCTTT. Its translation: CASSLVGVGDTEAFF.

This clonotype was detected only a few times. V is TRBV20-1 and J is TRBJ2-7, with D perhaps given as TRBD1 or TRBD2 (5 bases each). The V gene's germline CDR1 is DFQATT and CDR2 SNEGSKA (reference sequence). This CDR3 is built from 14 residues. V lost 6 bases to trimming and J lost 3 bases, with 18 bases between them. CDR3 region: CSALWGTGHYEQYF. The DNA of the CDR3 is TGCAGTGCACTTTGGGGGACCGGGCACTACGAGCAGTACTTC.

In this sample, this clonotype turned up many times. The V call is TRBV7-2, the J call TRBJ1-2; D ambiguous. The CDR3 extends over 12 amino acids. Per germline, CDR1 SGHTA and CDR2 FQGNSA. The V gene lost 6 bases and the J gene lost 4 bases, with 9 bases spanning the gap. CDR3 in amino acids: CASSLASYGYTF. The CDR3, as DNA: TGTGCCAGCAGTCTAGCCTCCTATGGCTACACCTTC. The variable domain in full, completed from reference TRBV7-2 and TRBJ1-2, reads GAGVSQSPSNKVTEKGKDVELRCDPISGHTALYWYRQSLGQGLEFLIYFQGNSAPDKSGLPSDRFSAERTGGSVSTLTIQRTQQEDSAVYLCASSLASYGYTFGSGTRLTVV.

As regards this clonotype: This sequence may be a read error, since a much larger clone differs from it by one base. CDR3 sequence reads: CASSEWTEGVNEQFF. CDR3 DNA: TGCGCCAGCAGTGAATGGACCGAGGGGGTCAATGAGCAGTTCTTC. This rearrangement joins TRBV10-1 to TRBJ2-1; a weak D match, TRBD1 (6 bases). Trimming stripped 3 bases from V and 6 bases from J, with 15 bases between. CDR1 is WNHNN, CDR2 SYGVQD, per germline (reference sequence). CDR3 length: 15 residues.

This clonotype was seen only a few times. This chain joins TRBV4-3 and TRBJ1-1; D unclear. CDR1 is LGHNA and CDR2 is YSLEER in the germline V gene. The CDR3 sequence is 15 residues long. V lost 4 bases, J lost 0 bases, and 12 bases lay in between. In DNA, the CDR3 is TGCGCCAGCAGCCCTTTCCCCCGCATGAACACTGAAGCTTTCTTT. It specifies CASSPFPRMNTEAFF.

This clonotype appeared a few times. The chain couples TRBV5-1 to TRBJ1-1, with a tentative D call TRBD1 (5 bases). CDR3 length: 13 amino acids. Germline CDR1 and CDR2: SGHRS and YFSETQ. V was cut by 1 base and J by 3 bases, with 7 bases left in between. Here the CDR3 reads CASSLMGHTEAFF. The DNA of the CDR3 is TGCGCCAGCAGCTTGATGGGGCACACTGAAGCTTTCTTT.

The chain uses TRBV2 and TRBJ1-5; maybe TRBD1 (5 bases). Trimming removed 1 base from V and 11 bases from J, with 9 bases in between. Germline V gene sequence: CDR1 SNHLY, CDR2 FYNNEI. The CDR3 runs to 12 residues. The CDR3: CASSEGGMAQHF. The CDR3 DNA reads TGTGCCAGCAGTGAAGGGGGGATGGCCCAGCATTTT.

This clonotype has ten or more counts. V is TRBV6-4 and J is TRBJ2-3, with D unclear. V shed 4 bases and J shed 4 bases, with 9 bases lying between them. The CDR3 extends over 13 amino acids. Looked up from germline, CDR1 is MRHNA and CDR2 is SNTAGT. The CDR3 bases are TGTGCCAGCAGTGTTGAGGCTCCAGATACGCAGTATTTT. Translated: CASSVEAPDTQYF.

This clonotype was seen more than once but under ten times. The chain recombines TRBV20-1 with TRBJ1-6; D is undetermined. The germline V and J ends were trimmed by 6 bases and 0 bases, with 12 bases remaining between them. The V gene's germline CDR1 is DFQATT and CDR2 SNEGSKA (reference sequence). The CDR3 is 15 amino acids. The CDR3 protein is CSATDVSSYNSPLHF. CDR3 nucleotides: TGCAGTGCGACGGACGTGAGCTCCTATAATTCACCCCTCCACTTT.

The chain links TRBV4-3 to TRBJ1-5; D possibly corresponds to TRBD1 (5 bases). Germline loops: CDR1 LGHNA, CDR2 YSLEER. Trimming pared 0 bases from V and 7 bases from J, leaving 10 bases between. CDR3 length: 14 residues. CDR3 bases: TGCGCCAGCAGCCAAGAAAGGGGATTCCAGCCCCAGCATTTT. It is translated as CASSQERGFQPQHF.

Concerning this clonotype itself: A read error may produce the germline difference seen at one junction end. The genes are TRBV12-3 or TRBV12-4 and TRBJ2-3; D ambiguous. The CDR3 extends over 14 amino acids. CDR3: CASRGGGSIDTQYF. As DNA, the CDR3 is TGTGCCAGCAGGGGTGGCGGAAGCATAGATACGCAGTATTTT.

This clonotype was observed a few times. This chain connects TRBV20-1 to TRBJ1-3; D gene ambiguous. In germline, CDR1 is DFQATT, CDR2 SNEGSKA (reference sequence). V dropped 6 bases and J dropped 3 bases, with 15 bases sitting between them. The CDR3 contains 14 residues. For the CDR3, the DNA is TGCAGTGCAACCAATGGACGGCTTGGAAACACCATATATTTT. It specifies CSATNGRLGNTIYF.

V gene TRBV3-1 combines with J gene TRBJ1-5; 9 nucleotides agree with TRBD1. With V trimmed by 4 bases and J by 12 bases, 16 bases remained unmatched. The CDR3 is made up of 16 amino acids. Germline V gene sequence: CDR1 LGHDT, CDR2 YNNKEL (reference sequence). The CDR3 spells CASSRGGQGTISLQHF. The CDR3, as DNA: TGTGCCAGCAGCCGCGGGGGACAGGGAACAATCAGCCTCCAGCATTTT.